This TCR beta chain was identified in a study of T cells in Graves' hyperthyroidism and ophthalmopathy (dated by TCRdb to between 2018 and 2020). Broadly, across the study: Peripheral blood was sampled at the time of initial diagnosis, prior to any treatment. TCR V-J signatures able to tell the groups apart were searched for in a discovery cohort of 90 to 100 patients, of whom 40 to 45 had Graves' ophthalmopathy and roughly 58 had stable Graves' hyperthyroidism. An independent validation cohort of 18 to 20 hyperthyroidism patients and approximately 16 patients who later progressed to ophthalmopathy tested prospective prediction of ophthalmopathy. The 100 or so discovery patients were randomly split 7:3 into training and test sets. The study also compared thyroid tissue and blood T-cell repertoires from a handful of Graves' hyperthyroidism patients. Once sampling was done, hyperthyroidism patients were given methimazole at a starting dose of 30 mg daily, whereas ophthalmopathy patients were given high-dose intravenous methylprednisolone. The paper reports TCR Vbeta CDR3 sequencing of about 140 peripheral blood samples: 40 or so ophthalmopathy, fewer than 80 hyperthyroidism and about 17 progressor patients. General conclusions and limits of the study: Ophthalmopathy was separated from stable hyperthyroidism by a 13 V-J signature model, with 87.88% sensitivity and approximately 81% specificity obtained in cross-validation and 80%/75% obtained in testing. Blood samples also contained most of the expanded thyroid clonotypes (frequency above 0.001), which suggests that blood repertoires may reflect thyroid immune responses. In validation, progression to ophthalmopathy was predicted by the model with more than 65% sensitivity and roughly 76% specificity, a median of around 5.9 months before onset. No statistical method was used to set the sample size in advance, and investigators knew the group allocation.

Many counts were recorded for this clonotype. Its recognized antigen is unknown. No much larger clone is present one base from it, and per-base qualities are unavailable. TCR beta CDR3 regions were amplified from RNA transcripts. The TCR CDR3 was subjected to a first round of RT-PCR using the HTBI primer set and the Qiagen OneStep RT-PCR kit. Libraries were constructed in a second round of multiplex PCR, after which size selection and purification were performed. The libraries were sequenced on an Illumina HiSeq2000 using paired-end 100 bp reads. From the authors' description of their analysis: SOAPnuke was used to process the raw data, with reads discarded if the reads contained adapters or uncalled bases, had a mean Phred below 15, or lacked an exact constant-primer or identifier match. COPE v1.2.5 was used to merge the high-quality paired reads, and each unique nucleotide sequence was defined as a clonotype. MiTCR v1.1 was used to align the clonotypes against IMGT TRBV, TRBD and TRBJ reference segments. Only V-J combinations with frequency above 0.0001, covering 99.2% of repertoires, were analysed. A TCS score was defined as the ratio between F50 (clonal expansion) and ExV (chaos), using BLOSUM62-based TCRdist between CDR3 peptides within each V-J. Welch's t-statistics and random forest reduced fewer than 550 V-J features to roughly 13, which were used in a naive Bayes classifier (R e1071). TCRdb reprocessed the public reads (quality trimming at Q25 with fastp, clone calling with MiXCR) and kept in-frame beta chains. Under each unique CDR3 protein, matching rows form one entry showing the most common genes and DNA. The V and J calls come from TCRdb's annotation, not from the publication. A total of 300,000 to 350,000 distinct CDR3 sequences appear in this sample, about a sixth of them only once. Less than 20% of the sample is held by the ten biggest clonotypes.

Ophthalmopathy patients had moderately to severely active disease, Clinical Activity Score of at least 3, NOSPECS grade of at least 4, and duration under 3 months. Patients with uncontrolled infections, other autoimmune diseases, pregnancy or lactation were excluded. Diagnoses were based on clinical symptoms, serum thyroxine and TRAb, thyroid ultrasound and orbital computed tomography. Ficoll-Paque density gradient centrifugation was used to isolate PBMCs from about 10 ml of fresh peripheral blood. Trizol reagent was used to extract total RNA, and RNA quality was then checked on an Agilent 2100 Bioanalyzer. Deletion took 6 bases off V and 5 bases off J, with a span of 16 bases between the germline ends. For CDR1 and CDR2, the germline V gene lists MNHEY and SVGAGI. Inclusive of the bounding cysteine and phenylalanine, the CDR3 is 14 residues long. The kept DNA is CDR3 alone, 42 bases in frame from the first base.

The source of this sequence is a woman aged 40 to 49 with Graves' ophthalmopathy. The sequence joins TRBV6-5 to TRBJ2-5; the D region possibly corresponds to TRBD2 (5 bases align). Sequenced input: blood. The CDR3 protein is CASSLPGVHETQYF. Here is the DNA: TGTGCCAGCAGCCTTCCCGGGGTTCATGAGACCCAGTACTTC.